Sequencing of this T cell receptor (beta chain) was carried out in a study of blood T cell repertoires in COVID-19. Overall study context: Donors in the United States, Italy and Spain gave samples during acute or convalescent COVID-19. T cells, B-cell-depleted T cells, or PBMCs provided the cDNA or gDNA that served as material.

In the original analysis: How many nucleated cells were present was estimated from reference gene primer amplification. Clones were sequenced by immunoSEQ multiplex PCR, and TCRdb holds only the in-frame ones, with some missing. That table furnishes V, J and clone size, whereas the DNA furnished D and trimming. This table holds roughly 260,000 clones, about 90% found once. Assignment of participants to cohorts was predicated upon participant-reported clinical history. This clonotype was sampled from a human donor in a cohort exposed to, infected with or recovered from COVID-19 (not recorded which). The donor label of this sample is uncertain. The sample was PBMCs or T cells enriched from blood (not recorded which).

CDR3 amino acids: CASRDLNYGYTF. For the CDR3, the DNA is TGTGCCAGCAGGGACTTGAACTATGGCTACACCTTC. The chain uses TRBV6-5 and TRBJ1-2; the D is unclear. Germline loops: CDR1 MNHEY, CDR2 SVGAGI. This CDR3 comprises 12 residues. V was shortened by 6 bases and J by 2 bases, with 7 bases between the two germline ends.